The T cell receptor (beta chain) under discussion was sequenced for a study of T cell responses to AZD1222 COVID-19 vaccine listed by TCRdb under 2021. At the level of the whole study: AZD1222 recipients given second doses at about 4 weeks or at about 12 weeks were pooled, since spike-specific TCR depth and breadth were not found to differ between the two schedules. Trial participants were enrolled by age into 18-55, 56-69 and 70-plus year subgroups, with roughly 160, 29 and 62 TCR-sequenced participants respectively. TCR sequencing covered 233 trial participants: 200 to 220 given two doses of AZD1222 and approximately 25 given two doses of MenACWY control vaccine. What the research found in general, with its limitations: Reportedly, close to half of the unique spike-specific TCRs recognized epitopes lying outside the regions that are mutated in the B.1.351 and B.1.1.7 variants. No day 14 peak-response samples were available, so repertoires were characterized only after the peak T cell response. Participants were mostly white British and included more females than males, and it was suggested by the authors that clonal diversity may have been underestimated. Conclusions about previously exposed vaccinees are limited because only six or seven AZD1222 recipients were SARS-CoV-2 seropositive at baseline. Vaccine-associated CD4 TCRs spanned the whole spike protein, with dominant responses in regions 160-218 and 743-854. The 56-69-year group was small, and its depth increase did not reach significance, likely because of low power. After two AZD1222 doses, both the breadth and the depth of spike-specific TCRs were significantly higher than at day 0 and than in MenACWY recipients.

CDR1 and CDR2 were assigned from the germline V gene as LGHNT and FRNRAP. V lost 6 bases and J lost 10 bases; the stretch between them is 16 bases long. The CDR3 runs 13 residues from the cysteine to the phenylalanine. Left in the record is the CDR3 DNA by itself, 39 bases read in frame from the first base. The CDR3 regions of human TCRbeta chains were analyzed by immunosequencing. The authors' pipeline ran thus. Repertoire TCRs were matched against a reference library of SARS-CoV-2-specific TCRs generated with the MIRA antigen-specificity platform. Breadth was defined as the fraction of unique TCRs that were SARS-CoV-2-associated, and depth was defined as the fraction of total T cells that were SARS-CoV-2-associated. Using the MIRA data, each spike-specific TCR was mapped to the spike region that the TCR reacts to and placed in a CD4 or CD8 class. Log10-transformed breadth and depth values were compared by one-way ANOVA with Sidak's multiple comparisons tests. The immuneACCESS repertoire file appears here via TCRdb, limited to in-frame rearrangements. These files lack a portion of the clones; in checked studies, under half of the deficit traces to unresolved V genes, and the cause of the others is not known. D and trimming come from the DNA, and the V and J calls and clone size come from that table. This sample holds some 200,000 clones; roughly 91% were observed only once. Of the sample, 0.99% falls within the top ten clones.

As for this clone: The antigen it recognizes is unknown. No much larger clonotype is one base removed from it; base qualities were not supplied.

The time point tag for this specimen amounts to: baseline before first vaccination. Vaccinee samples came from UK trials COV001 and COV002, including a single-blind randomized controlled phase 2/3 trial of AZD1222 (ChAdOx1 nCoV-19) in healthy adults. For TCRbeta chain sequencing, PBMC samples were collected from trial participants at day 0 and at day 28 after the second dose. Rearrangement joined TRBV12-5 to TRBJ2-1; the D gene is possibly TRBD2, with 6 bases matching. This receptor was obtained from an adult in good health. The specimen comprised peripheral blood, sampled on day 0 of AZD1222 vaccination. The CDR3: CASGLAVSREQFF. The nucleotide sequence reads as follows: TGTGCTAGTGGGTTAGCGGTATCTAGGGAGCAGTTCTTC.